A selection of T cell receptor beta chains follows, all from one sample in a study of monozygotic twins with inflammatory bowel disease. TCRdb reprocessed the 5' RACE reads and stores each CDR3 protein as one record, lacking DNA. This sample contains about 300,000 distinct CDR3 sequences. Sequenced sample: blood. These receptors all come from a human donor with ulcerative colitis or Crohn's disease, or a healthy co-twin of an affected twin (not recorded which). Both conserved end residues are part of each CDR3.

TRBV12-3/TRBV12-4	TRBJ1-1	CASSVQGRPEAFF
TRBV3-1	TRBJ1-3	CASSPGTGSTIYF
TRBV5-1	TRBJ1-3	CASSSQGSGNTIYF
TRBV5-4	TRBJ2-1	CASSTNSRGSSYNEQFF
TRBV28	TRBJ2-3	CASSQIAGRTDTQYF
TRBV7-2	TRBJ1-1	CASSRTDIEAFF
TRBV28	TRBJ2-3	CASPPAGTSTDTQYF
TRBV27	TRBJ1-2	CASSLLGGYGYTF
TRBV6-5	TRBJ2-2	CASSSSTGRNTGELFF
TRBV5-6	TRBJ1-1	CASSLVDREIVEAFF
TRBV19	TRBJ2-1	CASSIATIGGSSTYNEQFF
TRBV19	TRBJ1-2	CASSIRPDSVSNYGYTF
TRBV6-2/TRBV6-3	TRBJ2-3	CASSTPGRADTQYF
TRBV6-6	TRBJ1-1	CASSTGAWNTEAFF
TRBV5-1	TRBJ1-1	CASSPTVLNTEAFF
TRBV7-2	TRBJ2-1	CASSPPGRFEQFF
TRBV7-2	TRBJ1-1	CASSLERATEAFF
TRBV5-5	TRBJ1-1	CASSLLSAGLNTEAFF
TRBV25-1	TRBJ1-6	CASRRQGSSPLHF
TRBV3-1	TRBJ1-5	CASSQDTNSNQPQHF
TRBV20-1	TRBJ2-1	CSAKGTGVGYNEQFF
TRBV20-1	TRBJ2-2	CSVAPGLSNGELFF
TRBV6-2/TRBV6-3	TRBJ2-6	CASSYDPGQGNSGANVLTF
TRBV7-2	TRBJ2-3	CASSVVSGFRADTQYF
TRBV24-1	TRBJ2-2	CATGRAAGNTGELFF
TRBV11-2	TRBJ2-7	CASSLLGQGDYEQYF
TRBV6-1	TRBJ2-7	CASSITGGLYEQYF